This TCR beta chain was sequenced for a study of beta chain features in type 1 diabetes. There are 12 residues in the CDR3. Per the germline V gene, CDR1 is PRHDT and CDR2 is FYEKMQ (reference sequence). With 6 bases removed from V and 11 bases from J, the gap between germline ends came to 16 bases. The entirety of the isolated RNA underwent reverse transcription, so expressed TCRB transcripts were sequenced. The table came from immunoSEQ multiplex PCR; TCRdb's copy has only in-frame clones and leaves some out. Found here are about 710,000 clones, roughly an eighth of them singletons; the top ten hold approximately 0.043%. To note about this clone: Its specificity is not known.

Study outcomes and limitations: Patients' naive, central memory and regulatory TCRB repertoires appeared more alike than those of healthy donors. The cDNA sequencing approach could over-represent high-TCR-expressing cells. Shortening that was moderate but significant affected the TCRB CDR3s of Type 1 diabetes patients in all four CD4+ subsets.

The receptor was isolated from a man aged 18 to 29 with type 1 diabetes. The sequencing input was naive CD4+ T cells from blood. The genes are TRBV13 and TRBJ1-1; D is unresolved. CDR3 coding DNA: TGTGCCAGCAGTCGGGTCCCCGGACGCGCTTTCTTT. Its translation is CASSRVPGRAFF.